This T cell receptor (beta chain) comes out of a study of cytomegalovirus exposure and HLA in healthy donors. Germline lookup yields CDR1 MNHNY and CDR2 SVGAGI (reference sequence). The CDR3 totals 16 residues. The V end was cut by 2 bases, the J end by 4 bases, with 15 bases between. The PCR employed 60 Vbeta primers together with 13 Jbeta primers. TCRdb keeps only in-frame clones here, not all; method: immunoSEQ multiplex PCR. The sample records approximately 190,000 clones, more than 75% being singletons. The chain carries TRBV6-6 and TRBJ1-3, with D uncertain. The sample consisted of PBMCs. The sequence came from a woman in her forties or fifties in good health and CMV-seropositive. The CDR3 DNA reads as TGTGCCAGCAGTTACGAGGGTAGTACGGGAGGAAACACCATATATTTT. Translation gives CASSYEGSTGGNTIYF.